Listed below are T cell receptor beta chains from one sample, sequenced in a study of blood T cell repertoires in COVID-19. This table comes from immunoSEQ multiplex PCR, and its TCRdb copy is limited to in-frame clones, with some not included. The sample includes about 28,000 clones, over 75% seen only once; the top ten take approximately 6.2%. The sequenced material came from peripheral blood. The receptors come from a human donor in a cohort sampled during active COVID-19. CDR3s include the opening cysteine and the closing phenylalanine or tryptophan. D genes are given only for firm matches. A row's size may be missing; if present it is once, few, many or a size class.

J gene: TRBJ1-2; CDR3 length: 13; V gene: TRBV25-1; D gene: .; clone size: .; CDR3 protein: CASSEGGVWGYTF; CDR3 DNA: TGTGCCAGCAGCGAGGGGGGGGTCTGGGGCTACACCTTC
J gene: TRBJ1-2; CDR3 length: 15; V gene: TRBV4-2; D gene: TRBD1; clone size: few; CDR3 protein: CASSPGQGAMDGYTF; CDR3 DNA: TGTGCCAGCAGCCCCGGACAGGGGGCTATGGATGGCTACACCTTC
J gene: TRBJ1-2; CDR3 length: 15; V gene: TRBV27; D gene: .; clone size: .; CDR3 protein: CASSLSRQGFFGYTF; CDR3 DNA: TGTGCCAGCAGTTTATCGAGGCAGGGTTTCTTCGGCTACACCTTC
J gene: TRBJ2-7; CDR3 length: 16; V gene: TRBV9; D gene: TRBD1; clone size: .; CDR3 protein: CASSVAWTGAPYEQYF; CDR3 DNA: TGTGCCAGCAGCGTAGCTTGGACAGGGGCTCCCTACGAGCAGTACTTC
J gene: TRBJ1-6; CDR3 length: 16; V gene: TRBV30; D gene: .; clone size: .; CDR3 protein: CAWSVSRTVYNSPLHF; CDR3 DNA: TGTGCCTGGAGTGTATCGCGGACAGTCTATAATTCACCCCTCCACTTT
J gene: TRBJ2-7; CDR3 length: 13; V gene: TRBV19; D gene: TRBD1; clone size: few; CDR3 protein: CASSPGQSYEQYF; CDR3 DNA: TGTGCCAGTAGCCCGGGACAGTCCTACGAGCAGTACTTC
J gene: TRBJ1-5; CDR3 length: 16; V gene: TRBV5-1; D gene: TRBD1; clone size: .; CDR3 protein: CASSTSGTGGNQPQHF; CDR3 DNA: TGCGCCAGCAGCACCTCCGGGACAGGGGGCAATCAGCCCCAGCATTTT
J gene: TRBJ2-5; CDR3 length: 14; V gene: TRBV9; D gene: TRBD2; clone size: .; CDR3 protein: CASSVQAGGETQYF; CDR3 DNA: TGTGCCAGCAGCGTACAAGCGGGGGGGGAGACCCAGTACTTC
J gene: TRBJ1-2; CDR3 length: 13; V gene: TRBV29-1; D gene: .; clone size: .; CDR3 protein: CSVVLSGDYGYTF; CDR3 DNA: TGCAGCGTTGTGTTGTCGGGGGACTATGGCTACACCTTC
J gene: TRBJ1-2; CDR3 length: 14; V gene: TRBV2; D gene: .; clone size: once; CDR3 protein: CASSPLNRNYGYTF; CDR3 DNA: TGTGCCAGCAGTCCACTAAATAGGAACTATGGCTACACCTTC
J gene: TRBJ1-6; CDR3 length: 15; V gene: TRBV9; D gene: .; clone size: .; CDR3 protein: CASSQSGGSHSPLHF; CDR3 DNA: TGTGCCAGCAGTCAATCCGGCGGATCGCATTCACCCCTCCACTTT
J gene: TRBJ2-5; CDR3 length: 15; V gene: TRBV9; D gene: TRBD2; clone size: .; CDR3 protein: CASSVGGGPQETQYF; CDR3 DNA: TGTGCCAGCAGCGTCGGGGGGGGGCCCCAAGAGACCCAGTACTTC
J gene: TRBJ1-2; CDR3 length: 13; V gene: TRBV3-1/TRBV3-2; D gene: .; clone size: once; CDR3 protein: CASSQETNYGYTF; CDR3 DNA: TGTGCCAGCAGCCAGGAGACCAACTATGGCTACACCTTC
J gene: TRBJ2-7; CDR3 length: 14; V gene: TRBV5-5; D gene: TRBD1; clone size: .; CDR3 protein: CASRTGTGAYEQYF; CDR3 DNA: TGTGCCAGCAGAACCGGGACAGGGGCCTACGAGCAGTACTTC
J gene: TRBJ2-2; CDR3 length: 13; V gene: TRBV6-4; D gene: .; clone size: .; CDR3 protein: CASSEGDTGELFF; CDR3 DNA: TGCGCCAGCAGTGAAGGGGACACCGGGGAGCTGTTTTTT
J gene: TRBJ1-4; CDR3 length: 13; V gene: TRBV19; D gene: .; clone size: .; CDR3 protein: CASRDNANEKLFF; CDR3 DNA: TGTGCCAGTAGGGACAATGCAAATGAAAAACTGTTTTTT
J gene: TRBJ1-1; CDR3 length: 13; V gene: TRBV6-5; D gene: .; clone size: .; CDR3 protein: CASNPQGRPEAFF; CDR3 DNA: TGTGCCAGCAACCCACAGGGAAGGCCTGAAGCTTTCTTT
J gene: TRBJ2-7; CDR3 length: 11; V gene: TRBV12-5; D gene: .; clone size: once; CDR3 protein: CASGQRYEQYF; CDR3 DNA: TGTGCTAGTGGTCAACGGTACGAGCAGTACTTC
J gene: TRBJ2-3; CDR3 length: 15; V gene: TRBV15; D gene: TRBD2; clone size: .; CDR3 protein: CATSSPLASTDTQYF; CDR3 DNA: TGTGCCACCAGCAGCCCACTAGCGAGCACAGATACGCAGTATTTT
J gene: TRBJ1-1; CDR3 length: 14; V gene: TRBV9; D gene: .; clone size: .; CDR3 protein: CASSVADLNTEAFF; CDR3 DNA: TGTGCCAGCAGCGTAGCCGACTTGAACACTGAAGCTTTCTTT
J gene: TRBJ1-5; CDR3 length: 15; V gene: TRBV20-1; D gene: .; clone size: .; CDR3 protein: CSASWAGDLNQPQHF; CDR3 DNA: TGCAGTGCTAGTTGGGCAGGTGACCTCAATCAGCCCCAGCATTTT
J gene: TRBJ1-4; CDR3 length: 14; V gene: TRBV3-1/TRBV3-2; D gene: .; clone size: .; CDR3 protein: CASSQGSEDEKLFF; CDR3 DNA: TGTGCCAGCAGCCAAGGAAGCGAGGATGAAAAACTGTTTTTT
J gene: TRBJ2-3; CDR3 length: 15; V gene: TRBV15; D gene: TRBD2; clone size: .; CDR3 protein: CATSRASGGADTQYF; CDR3 DNA: TGTGCCACCAGCAGGGCTAGCGGGGGGGCAGATACGCAGTATTTT
J gene: TRBJ2-5; CDR3 length: 15; V gene: TRBV5-5; D gene: TRBD2; clone size: .; CDR3 protein: CASSLATSGDETQYF; CDR3 DNA: TGTGCCAGCAGCTTGGCGACTAGCGGGGATGAGACCCAGTACTTC
J gene: TRBJ2-1; CDR3 length: 15; V gene: TRBV7-7; D gene: TRBD1; clone size: .; CDR3 protein: CASSTGTGGWDEQFF; CDR3 DNA: TGTGCTAGCAGCACCGGGACAGGGGGTTGGGATGAGCAGTTCTTC
J gene: TRBJ1-4; CDR3 length: 14; V gene: TRBV7-9; D gene: .; clone size: .; CDR3 protein: CASSMTATNEKLFF; CDR3 DNA: TGTGCCAGCAGTATGACTGCAACTAATGAAAAACTGTTTTTT
J gene: TRBJ1-1; CDR3 length: 13; V gene: TRBV7-8; D gene: .; clone size: .; CDR3 protein: CASSLGQNTEAFF; CDR3 DNA: TGTGCCAGCAGCTTAGGGCAGAACACTGAAGCTTTCTTT
J gene: TRBJ2-5; CDR3 length: 14; V gene: TRBV9; D gene: .; clone size: once; CDR3 protein: CASSANSAKETQYF; CDR3 DNA: TGTGCCAGCAGCGCAAATAGCGCGAAGGAGACCCAGTACTTC
J gene: TRBJ2-7; CDR3 length: 15; V gene: TRBV5-4; D gene: TRBD1; clone size: .; CDR3 protein: CASSWGQGGSYEQYF; CDR3 DNA: TGTGCCAGCAGCTGGGGACAGGGGGGGTCCTACGAGCAGTACTTC
J gene: TRBJ1-5; CDR3 length: 15; V gene: TRBV11-2; D gene: TRBD1; clone size: .; CDR3 protein: CASNPGQGEDQPQHF; CDR3 DNA: TGTGCCAGCAACCCCGGACAGGGAGAGGATCAGCCCCAGCATTTT
J gene: TRBJ2-3; CDR3 length: 15; V gene: TRBV10-2; D gene: TRBD2; clone size: .; CDR3 protein: CASSELAGDQDTQYF; CDR3 DNA: TGCGCCAGCAGTGAACTAGCGGGGGATCAAGATACGCAGTATTTT
J gene: TRBJ2-2; CDR3 length: 14; V gene: TRBV30; D gene: TRBD1; clone size: .; CDR3 protein: CAWSTTGSTGELFF; CDR3 DNA: TGTGCCTGGAGTACGACAGGGAGCACCGGGGAGCTGTTTTTT
J gene: TRBJ1-5; CDR3 length: 15; V gene: TRBV7-2; D gene: TRBD1; clone size: .; CDR3 protein: CASSFSGQGSQPQHF; CDR3 DNA: TGTGCCAGCAGCTTTTCGGGACAGGGTAGCCAGCCCCAGCATTTT
J gene: TRBJ1-4; CDR3 length: 13; V gene: TRBV4-1; D gene: .; clone size: .; CDR3 protein: CASSRGPGEKLFF; CDR3 DNA: TGCGCCAGCAGCCGCGGGCCTGGTGAAAAACTGTTTTTT
J gene: TRBJ2-6; CDR3 length: 16; V gene: TRBV5-3; D gene: .; clone size: .; CDR3 protein: CARSSQGLAGANVLTF; CDR3 DNA: TGTGCCAGAAGCTCACAGGGTCTGGCTGGGGCCAACGTCCTGACTTTC